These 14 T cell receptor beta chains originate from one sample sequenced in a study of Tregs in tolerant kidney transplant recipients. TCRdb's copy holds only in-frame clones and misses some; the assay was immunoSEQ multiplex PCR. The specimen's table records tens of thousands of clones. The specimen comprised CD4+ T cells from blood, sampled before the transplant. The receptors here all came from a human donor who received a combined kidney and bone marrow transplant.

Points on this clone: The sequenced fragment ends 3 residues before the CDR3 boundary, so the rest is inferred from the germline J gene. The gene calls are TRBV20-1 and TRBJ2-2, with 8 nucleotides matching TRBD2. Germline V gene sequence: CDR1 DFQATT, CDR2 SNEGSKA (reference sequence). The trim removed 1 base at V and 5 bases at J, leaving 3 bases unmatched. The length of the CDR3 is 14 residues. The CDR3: CSARVAGRTGELFF. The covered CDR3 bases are TGCAGTGCTAGAGTAGCGGGACGAACCGGGGAG.

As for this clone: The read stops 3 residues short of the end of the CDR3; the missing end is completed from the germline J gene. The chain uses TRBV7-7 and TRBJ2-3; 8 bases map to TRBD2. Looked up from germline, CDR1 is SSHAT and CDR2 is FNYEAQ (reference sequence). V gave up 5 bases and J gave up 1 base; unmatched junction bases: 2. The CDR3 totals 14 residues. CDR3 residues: CASSKAGGTDTQYF. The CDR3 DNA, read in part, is TGTGCCAGCAGCAAAGCGGGGGGCACAGATACG.

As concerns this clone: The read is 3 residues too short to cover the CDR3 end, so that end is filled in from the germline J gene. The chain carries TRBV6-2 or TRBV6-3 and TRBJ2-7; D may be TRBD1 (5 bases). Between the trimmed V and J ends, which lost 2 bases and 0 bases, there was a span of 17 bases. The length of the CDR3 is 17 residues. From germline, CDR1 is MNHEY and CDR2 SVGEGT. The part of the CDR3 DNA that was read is TGTGCCAGCAGTTACGCCCAGGGCAGACCCTACTCCTACGAG. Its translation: CASSYAQGRPYSYE. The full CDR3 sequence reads CASSYAQGRPYSYEQYF.

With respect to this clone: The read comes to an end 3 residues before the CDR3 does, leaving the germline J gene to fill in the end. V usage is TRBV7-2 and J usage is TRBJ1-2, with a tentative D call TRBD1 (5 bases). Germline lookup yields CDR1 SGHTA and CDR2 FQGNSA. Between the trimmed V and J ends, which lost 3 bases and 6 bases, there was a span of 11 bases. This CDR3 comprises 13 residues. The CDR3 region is CASSLAAGHGYTF. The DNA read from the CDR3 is TGTGCCAGCAGCTTGGCGGCAGGGCATGGC.

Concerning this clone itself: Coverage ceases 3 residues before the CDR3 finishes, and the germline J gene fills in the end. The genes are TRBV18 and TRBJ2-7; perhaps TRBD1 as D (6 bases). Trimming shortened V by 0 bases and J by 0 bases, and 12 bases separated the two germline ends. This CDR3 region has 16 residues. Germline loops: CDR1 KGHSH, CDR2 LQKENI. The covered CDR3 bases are TGTGCCAGCTCACCACCGTGGCAGGGGCCCTCCTACGAG. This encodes CASSPPWQGPSYE. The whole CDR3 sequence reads CASSPPWQGPSYEQYF.

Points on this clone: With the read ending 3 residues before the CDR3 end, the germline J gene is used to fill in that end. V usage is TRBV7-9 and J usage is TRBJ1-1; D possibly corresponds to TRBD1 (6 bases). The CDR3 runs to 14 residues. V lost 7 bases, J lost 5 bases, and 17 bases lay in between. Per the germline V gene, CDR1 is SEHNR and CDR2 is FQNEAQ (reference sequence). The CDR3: CASTPEWRGTEAFF. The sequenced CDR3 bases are TGTGCCAGCACCCCTGAATGGAGGGGGACTGAA.

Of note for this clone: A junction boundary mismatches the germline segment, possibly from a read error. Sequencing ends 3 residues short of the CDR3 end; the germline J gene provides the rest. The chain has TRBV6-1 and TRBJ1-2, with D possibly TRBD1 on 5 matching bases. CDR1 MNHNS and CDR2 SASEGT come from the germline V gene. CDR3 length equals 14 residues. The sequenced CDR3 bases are TGTGCCAGCCGTGACCTAGATGACAGCTATGGC. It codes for CASRDLDDSYG. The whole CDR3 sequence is CASRDLDDSYGYTF.

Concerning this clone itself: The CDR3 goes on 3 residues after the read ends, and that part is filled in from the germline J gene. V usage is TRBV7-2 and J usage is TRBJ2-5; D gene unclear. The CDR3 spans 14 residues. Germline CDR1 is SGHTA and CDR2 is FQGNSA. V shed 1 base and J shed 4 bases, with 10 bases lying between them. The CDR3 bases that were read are TGTGCCAGCAGCTTAGGTTTCCGCGGAGAGACC. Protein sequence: CASSLGFRGET. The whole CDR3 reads CASSLGFRGETQYF.

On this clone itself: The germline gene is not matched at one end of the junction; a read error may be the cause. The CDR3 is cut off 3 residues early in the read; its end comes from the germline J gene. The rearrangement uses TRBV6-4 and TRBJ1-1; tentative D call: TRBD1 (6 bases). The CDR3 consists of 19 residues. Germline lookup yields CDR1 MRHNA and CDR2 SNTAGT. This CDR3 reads CASRDYFTGGEGLNTEAFF. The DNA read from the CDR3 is TGTGCCAGCAGGGACTATTTCACGGGGGGCGAGGGCTTGAACACTGAA.

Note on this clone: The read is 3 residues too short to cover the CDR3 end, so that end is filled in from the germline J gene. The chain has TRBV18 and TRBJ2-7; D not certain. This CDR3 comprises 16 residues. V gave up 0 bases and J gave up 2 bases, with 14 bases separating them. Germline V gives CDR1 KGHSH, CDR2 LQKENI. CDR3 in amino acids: CASSPPGPTGPYEQYF. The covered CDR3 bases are TGTGCCAGCTCACCACCGGGCCCAACCGGCCCCTACGAG. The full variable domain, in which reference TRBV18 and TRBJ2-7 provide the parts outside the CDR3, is NAGVMQNPRHLVRRRGQEARLRCSPMKGHSHVYWYRQLPEEGLKFMVYLQKENIIDESGMPKERFSAEFPKEGPSILRIQQVVRGDSAAYFCASSPPGPTGPYEQYFGPGTRLTVT.

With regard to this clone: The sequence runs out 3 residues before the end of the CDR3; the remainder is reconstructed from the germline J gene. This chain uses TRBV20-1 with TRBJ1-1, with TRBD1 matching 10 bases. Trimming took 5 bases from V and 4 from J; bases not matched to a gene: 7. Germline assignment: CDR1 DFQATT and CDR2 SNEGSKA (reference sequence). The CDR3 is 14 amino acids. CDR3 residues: CSAEGQGGFTEAFF. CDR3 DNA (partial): TGCAGTGCTGAAGGACAGGGGGGATTCACTGAA.

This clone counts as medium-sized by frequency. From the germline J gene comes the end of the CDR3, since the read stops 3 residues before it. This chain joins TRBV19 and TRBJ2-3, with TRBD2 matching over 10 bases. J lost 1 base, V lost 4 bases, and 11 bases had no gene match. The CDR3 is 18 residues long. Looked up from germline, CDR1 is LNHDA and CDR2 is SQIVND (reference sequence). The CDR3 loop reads CASSTPRGGTSGTDTQYF. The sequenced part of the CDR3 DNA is TGTGCCAGTAGTACCCCCAGGGGGGGGACTAGCGGCACAGATACG. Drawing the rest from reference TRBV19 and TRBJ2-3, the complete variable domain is DGGITQSPKYLFRKEGQNVTLSCEQNLNHDAMYWYRQDPGQGLRLIYYSQIVNDFQKGDIAEGYSVSREKKESFPLTVTSAQKNPTAFYLCASSTPRGGTSGTDTQYFGPGTRLTVL.

CDR3 loop: CASSLGIGNTEAFF. The covered CDR3 bases are TGTGCCAGCAGCTTAGGAATCGGGAACACTGAA. The chain employs TRBV7-6 and TRBJ1-1; no clear D. The CDR3 end falls 3 residues outside the read, so it is completed with the germline J gene. Germline loops: CDR1 SGHVS, CDR2 FNYEAQ. The CDR3 contains 14 residues. V was clipped by 1 base and J by 1 base, with 7 bases between them. Full variable domain (missing parts from reference TRBV7-6 and TRBJ1-1): GAGVSQSPRYKVTKRGQDVALRCDPISGHVSLYWYRQALGQGPEFLTYFNYEAQQDKSGLPNDRFSAERPEGSISTLTIQRTEQRDSAMYRCASSLGIGNTEAFFGQGTRLTVV.

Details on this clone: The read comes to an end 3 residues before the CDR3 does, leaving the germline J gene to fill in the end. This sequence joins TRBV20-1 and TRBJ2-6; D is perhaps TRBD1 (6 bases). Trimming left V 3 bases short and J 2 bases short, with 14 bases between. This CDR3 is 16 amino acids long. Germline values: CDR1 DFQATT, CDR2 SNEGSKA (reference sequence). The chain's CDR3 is CSARLLQGTGANVLTF. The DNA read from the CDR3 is TGCAGTGCTAGGTTACTCCAGGGGACTGGGGCCAACGTC.